Each of the 9 T cell receptor beta chains below was sequenced from the same sample in a study of control samples from healthy donors and cancer patients. Clones were read by immunoSEQ multiplex PCR, and TCRdb kept only the in-frame ones, dropping some. The repertoire holds over 60,000 clones, with 85% as singletons. Sequencing input: blood. The origin of the receptors is a man aged 40-50 years in good health.

Regarding this clone: This CDR3 is also generated by other DNA sequences in the sample. The rearrangement uses TRBV9 and TRBJ2-7; D is perhaps TRBD2 (5 bases). Germline V gives CDR1 SGDLS, CDR2 YYNGEE. Trimming removed 0 bases at V and 2 bases at J, with 9 bases between. This CDR3 spans 14 amino acids. CDR3 nucleotide sequence: TGTGCCAGCAGCGTAGATCGGGGAACCTACGAGCAGTACTTC. This encodes CASSVDRGTYEQYF.

The gene calls are TRBV27 and TRBJ2-2, with D possibly called TRBD1 or TRBD2 (5 bases each). V was shortened by 6 bases and J by 6 bases, with 14 bases between the two germline ends. Germline V gives CDR1 MNHEY, CDR2 SMNVEV (reference sequence). This CDR3 spans 14 amino acids. This CDR3 is CASRLTVRAGELFF. The DNA of the CDR3 is TGTGCCAGCAGACTGACAGTGAGGGCCGGGGAGCTGTTTTTT.

The chain uses TRBV27 and TRBJ2-7; TRBD2 aligns across 8 bases. This CDR3 region has 14 residues. J was trimmed by 3 bases and V by 2 bases; bases with no gene match: 3. From germline, CDR1 is MNHEY and CDR2 SMNVEV (reference sequence). CDR3 bases: TGTGCCAGCAGTTTAAGCGGGAGCAACTACGAGCAGTACTTC. Amino acids: CASSLSGSNYEQYF.

The rearrangement uses TRBV20-1 and TRBJ2-1; D gene uncertain. Germline V CDR1 and CDR2: DFQATT, SNEGSKA (reference sequence). This CDR3 comprises 11 residues. V lost 6 bases and J lost 8, with 11 bases in between. The CDR3: CSAVRNHEQFF. The CDR3 DNA reads as TGCAGTGCAGTGAGGAATCATGAGCAGTTCTTC.

This sequence joins TRBV7-9 and TRBJ1-1; 8 bases line up with TRBD1. CDR3 length equals 14 residues. Germline CDR1 is SEHNR and CDR2 is FQNEAQ (reference sequence). Trimming at V came to 6 bases and at J to 2 bases, leaving 5 bases not matched to a gene. CDR3 loop: CASSRSGGNTEAFF. CDR3 sequence (DNA): TGTGCCAGCAGTAGATCAGGGGGCAACACTGAAGCTTTCTTT.

The chain is built from TRBV6-4 and TRBJ2-1, with D uncertain. This CDR3 comprises 15 residues. Germline lookup yields CDR1 MRHNA and CDR2 SNTAGT. The V gene lost 0 bases and the J gene lost 0 bases, with 6 bases spanning the gap. The CDR3 protein is CASSDSRTSYNEQFF. In DNA form, the CDR3 reads TGTGCCAGCAGTGACTCACGAACCTCCTACAATGAGCAGTTCTTC.

The chain recombines TRBV13 with TRBJ2-2; 8 bases fit TRBD1. V was clipped by 5 bases and J by 1 base; unmatched bases: 18. The CDR3 has 20 amino acids. CDR1 and CDR2 from the germline V gene are PRHDT and FYEKMQ (reference sequence). The CDR3 bases are TGTGCCAGCAGCCGCTATACATACGACCCTGGACAGGGGAACACCGGGGAGCTGTTTTTT. Translation: CASSRYTYDPGQGNTGELFF. The variable domain in full, with the rest retrieved from reference TRBV13 and TRBJ2-2, is AAGVIQSPRHLIKEKRETATLKCYPIPRHDTVYWYQQGPGQDPQFLISFYEKMQSDKGSIPDRFSAQQFSDYHSELNMSSLELGDSALYFCASSRYTYDPGQGNTGELFFGEGSRLTVL.

The rearrangement links TRBV19 to TRBJ2-5, with 9 bases aligning to TRBD1. CDR1 is LNHDA, CDR2 SQIVND, per germline (reference sequence). V lost 5 bases and J lost 0; bases outside the gene matches: 4. This CDR3 has 15 amino acids. CDR3 loop: CASSSGTGYQETQYF. The CDR3 nucleotides are TGTGCCAGTAGTTCCGGGACAGGGTACCAAGAGACCCAGTACTTC. The full variable domain, its missing parts supplied by reference TRBV19 and TRBJ2-5, is DGGITQSPKYLFRKEGQNVTLSCEQNLNHDAMYWYRQDPGQGLRLIYYSQIVNDFQKGDIAEGYSVSREKKESFPLTVTSAQKNPTAFYLCASSSGTGYQETQYFGPGTRLLVL.

The chain has TRBV28 and TRBJ2-1; tentatively, D is TRBD1 or TRBD2 (7 bases each). Germline CDR1 reads MDHEN; CDR2 reads SYDVKM. The CDR3 loop spans 15 amino acids. Trimming removed 6 bases at V and 2 bases at J, with 14 bases between. CDR3 coding DNA: TGTGCCAGCAGCTCAAGCGGGACAGCCTACAATGAGCAGTTCTTC. Its translation: CASSSSGTAYNEQFF.